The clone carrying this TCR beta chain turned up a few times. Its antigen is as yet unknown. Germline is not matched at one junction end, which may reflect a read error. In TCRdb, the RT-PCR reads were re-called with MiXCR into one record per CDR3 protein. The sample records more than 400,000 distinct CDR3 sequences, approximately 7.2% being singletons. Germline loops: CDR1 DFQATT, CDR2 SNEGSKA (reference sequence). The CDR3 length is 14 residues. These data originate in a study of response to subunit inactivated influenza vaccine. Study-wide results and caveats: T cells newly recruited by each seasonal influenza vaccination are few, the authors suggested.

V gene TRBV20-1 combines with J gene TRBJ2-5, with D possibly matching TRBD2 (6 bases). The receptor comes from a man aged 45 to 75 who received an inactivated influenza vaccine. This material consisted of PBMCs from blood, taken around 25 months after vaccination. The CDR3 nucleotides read TGCAGTGCCAGAGGACTAAACACCCAAGAGACCCAGTACTTC. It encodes CSARGLNTQETQYF.